Below are 3 T cell receptor beta chains sequenced from a single sample in a study of blood T cell repertoires in COVID-19. The table came from immunoSEQ multiplex PCR; TCRdb's copy has only in-frame clones and leaves some out. Among fewer than 350,000 clones listed, around 89% were seen once. Sample: peripheral blood. These receptors all come from a man between 35 and 55 years old with acute or convalescent COVID-19.

This chain joins TRBV6-6 and TRBJ1-1; the D gene is possibly TRBD1 (6 bases). This CDR3 has 13 amino acids. Trimming took 2 bases from V and 3 from J, leaving 7 bases between them. Germline V lookup: CDR1 MNHNY, CDR2 SVGAGI (reference sequence). Here the CDR3 DNA reads TGTGCCAGCAGTTACGACAGGTACACTGAAGCTTTCTTT. It is translated as CASSYDRYTEAFF.

This chain connects TRBV9 to TRBJ2-2; 7 bases fit TRBD1. With 3 bases clipped from V and 6 bases from J, the junction kept 8 bases outside the gene matches. The germline gives CDR1 SGDLS, CDR2 YYNGEE. The CDR3 length is 15 residues. The CDR3 nucleotides read TGTGCCAGCAGCGCTGGGACAGACTACGCCGGGGAGCTGTTTTTT. The encoded protein is CASSAGTDYAGELFF.

The CDR3: CASSTAWASNQPQHF. The CDR3 nucleotides are TGTGCCAGTAGTACCGCCTGGGCAAGCAATCAGCCCCAGCATTTT. V usage is TRBV19 and J usage is TRBJ1-5; D gene unclear. Trimming pared 4 bases from V and 1 base from J, leaving 11 bases between. This CDR3 is built from 15 residues. CDR1 is LNHDA, CDR2 SQIVND, per germline (reference sequence).